This passage covers 8 T cell receptor beta chains from one sample sequenced in a study of OX40 agonist ivuxolimab in advanced cancers. Assay used: immunoSEQ multiplex PCR; TCRdb lists only in-frame clones, some missing. The sample yields about 21,000 clones, about four fifths seen once. The specimen comprised CD4+ or CD8+ T cells sorted from blood, sampled in a trial of the OX40 agonist ivuxolimab. The receptors here all came from an adult with an advanced solid tumor such as melanoma, head and neck, liver or kidney cancer.

The V gene is TRBV7-3, the J gene TRBJ2-7; 7 bases are a match to TRBD2. V shed 3 bases, J shed 1 base, and the junction held 6 bases outside the gene matches. The germline gives CDR1 SGHTA, CDR2 FQGTGA. The CDR3 has 15 residues. This CDR3 is CASSFFGGGSYEQYF. In DNA, the CDR3 is TGTGCCAGCAGCTTTTTTGGGGGAGGGTCCTACGAGCAGTACTTC. Variable domain in full (rest from reference TRBV7-3 and TRBJ2-7): GAGVSQTPSNKVTEKGKYVELRCDPISGHTALYWYRQSLGQGPEFLIYFQGTGAADDSGLPNDRFFAVRPEGSVSTLKIQRTERGDSAVYLCASSFFGGGSYEQYFGPGTRLTVT.

The chain links TRBV5-6 to TRBJ2-5; tentative D call: TRBD1 (5 bases). CDR3 size: 14 residues. CDR1 is SGHDT and CDR2 is YYEEEE in the germline V gene. The V end was cut by 2 bases, the J end by 6 bases, with 14 bases between. CDR3 in DNA: TGTGCCAGCAGCTTAGGTGTGGGGCTTCAGACCCAGTACTTC. It yields the protein CASSLGVGLQTQYF. Combining the CDR3 with reference TRBV5-6 and TRBJ2-5 gives the whole variable domain DAGVTQSPTHLIKTRGQQVTLRCSPKSGHDTVSWYQQALGQGPQFIFQYYEEEERQRGNFPDRFSGHQFPNYSSELNVNALLLGDSALYLCASSLGVGLQTQYFGPGTRLLVL.

V and J are TRBV28 and TRBJ2-1; D is perhaps TRBD1 (6 bases). The CDR3 totals 13 residues. Germline lookup yields CDR1 MDHEN and CDR2 SYDVKM. The V and J ends lost 8 bases and 10 bases respectively, with 18 bases between them. CDR3 loop: CASPGQHQYEQFF. CDR3 bases: TGTGCCAGCCCCGGACAGCATCAATACGAGCAGTTCTTC.

CDR3 DNA sequence: TGTGCCTGGACCACGGACAGGGGCCACGAGCAGTACTTC. It translates to CAWTTDRGHEQYF. The rearrangement joins TRBV30 to TRBJ2-7, with 9 bases lining up with TRBD1. CDR1 is GTSNPN, CDR2 SVGIG, per germline (reference sequence). The CDR3 is 13 residues long. With 4 bases clipped from V and 5 bases from J, the junction kept 6 bases outside the gene matches.

With respect to this clone: One junction end does not reproduce the germline sequence, and a read error may be involved. This sequence joins TRBV18 and TRBJ2-1, with a possible D match to TRBD1 (5 bases). From germline, CDR1 is KGHSH and CDR2 LQKENI. This CDR3 region has 13 residues. As DNA, the CDR3 is TGTGCCTGCTCGGACCAGGGCCCCAATGAGCAGTTCTTC. Protein sequence: CACSDQGPNEQFF.

The chain couples TRBV13 to TRBJ2-7, with 8 bases matching TRBD2. The trim removed 6 bases at V and 1 base at J, leaving 8 bases unmatched. The CDR3 is 15 amino acids. Germline V CDR1 and CDR2: PRHDT, FYEKMQ (reference sequence). The CDR3 nucleotides are TGTGCCAGCAGTGATCTAGCGGGCCAATCCTACGAGCAGTACTTC. It specifies CASSDLAGQSYEQYF. The full variable domain, in which reference TRBV13 and TRBJ2-7 provide the parts outside the CDR3, is AAGVIQSPRHLIKEKRETATLKCYPIPRHDTVYWYQQGPGQDPQFLISFYEKMQSDKGSIPDRFSAQQFSDYHSELNMSSLELGDSALYFCASSDLAGQSYEQYFGPGTRLTVT.

This chain joins TRBV9 and TRBJ2-5; D ambiguous. The CDR3 has 16 amino acids. V was trimmed by 0 bases and J by 11 bases, leaving 23 bases between them. Germline CDR1 SGDLS, CDR2 YYNGEE. The CDR3 here is CASSVGGAVHPLEQYF. The CDR3 DNA follows: TGTGCCAGCAGCGTAGGAGGAGCAGTTCATCCGCTGGAGCAGTACTTC.

This CDR3 is CASSVDSGRPYEQYF. CDR3 DNA sequence: TGTGCCAGCAGCGTAGATAGCGGGAGGCCCTACGAGCAGTACTTC. V gene TRBV9 combines with J gene TRBJ2-7, with 10 nucleotides matching TRBD2. The germline gives CDR1 SGDLS, CDR2 YYNGEE. The CDR3 has 15 residues. Trimming at V came to 0 bases and at J to 2 bases, leaving 2 bases not matched to a gene.